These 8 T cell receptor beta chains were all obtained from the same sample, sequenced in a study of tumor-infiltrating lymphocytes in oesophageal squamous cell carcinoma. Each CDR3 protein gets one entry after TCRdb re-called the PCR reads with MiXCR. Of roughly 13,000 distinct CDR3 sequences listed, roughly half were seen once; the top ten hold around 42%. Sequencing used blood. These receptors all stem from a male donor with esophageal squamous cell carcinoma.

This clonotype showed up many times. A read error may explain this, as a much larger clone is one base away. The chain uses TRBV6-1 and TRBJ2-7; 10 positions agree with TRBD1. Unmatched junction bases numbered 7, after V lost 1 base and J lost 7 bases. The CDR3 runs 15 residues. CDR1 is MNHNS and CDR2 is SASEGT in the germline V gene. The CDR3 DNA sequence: TGTGCCAGCAGTGAAGGACAGGGGGCGGGGAATGAGCAGTACTTC. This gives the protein CASSEGQGAGNEQYF.

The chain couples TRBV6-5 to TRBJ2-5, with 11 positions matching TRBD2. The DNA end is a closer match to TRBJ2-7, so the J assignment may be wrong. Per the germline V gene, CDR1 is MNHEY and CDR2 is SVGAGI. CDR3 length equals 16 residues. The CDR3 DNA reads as TGTGCCAGCAGAGTTTGGACTAGCGGGTTCTCCTACGAGCAGTACTTC. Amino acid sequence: CASRVWTSGFSYEQYF.

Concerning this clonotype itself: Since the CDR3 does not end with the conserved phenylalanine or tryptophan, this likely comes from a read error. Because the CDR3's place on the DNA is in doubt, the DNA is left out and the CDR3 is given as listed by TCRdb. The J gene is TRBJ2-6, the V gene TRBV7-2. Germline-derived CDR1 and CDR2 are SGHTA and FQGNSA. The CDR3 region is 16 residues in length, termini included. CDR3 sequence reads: CASSPDHNKGNIQYFG.

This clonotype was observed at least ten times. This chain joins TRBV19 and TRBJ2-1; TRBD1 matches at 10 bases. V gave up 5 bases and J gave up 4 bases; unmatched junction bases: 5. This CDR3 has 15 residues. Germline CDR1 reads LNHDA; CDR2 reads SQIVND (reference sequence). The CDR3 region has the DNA TGTGCCAGTAGTTCCGACAGGGGGCTGTACAATGAGCAGTTCTTC. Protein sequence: CASSSDRGLYNEQFF.

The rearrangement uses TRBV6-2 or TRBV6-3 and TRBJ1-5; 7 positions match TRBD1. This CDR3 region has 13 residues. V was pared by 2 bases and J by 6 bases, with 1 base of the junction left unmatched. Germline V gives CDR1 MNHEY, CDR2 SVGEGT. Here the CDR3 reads CASSYTGVQPQHF. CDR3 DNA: TGTGCCAGCAGTTACACAGGGGTTCAGCCCCAGCATTTT.

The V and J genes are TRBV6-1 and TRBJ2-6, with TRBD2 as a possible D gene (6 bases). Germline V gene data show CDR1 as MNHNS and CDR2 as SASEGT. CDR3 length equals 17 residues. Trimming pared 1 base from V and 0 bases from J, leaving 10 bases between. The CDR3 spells CASSEGTTSSGANVLTF. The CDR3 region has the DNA TGTGCCAGCAGTGAAGGGACTACCAGCTCTGGGGCCAACGTCCTGACTTTC.

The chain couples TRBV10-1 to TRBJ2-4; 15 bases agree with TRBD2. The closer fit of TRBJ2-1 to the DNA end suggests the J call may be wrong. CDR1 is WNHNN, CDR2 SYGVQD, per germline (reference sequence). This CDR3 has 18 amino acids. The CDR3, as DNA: TGCGCCAGCAGTGATTCCGGGACTAGCGGGGGGTATTACAATGAGCAGTTCTTC. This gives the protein CASSDSGTSGGYYNEQFF.

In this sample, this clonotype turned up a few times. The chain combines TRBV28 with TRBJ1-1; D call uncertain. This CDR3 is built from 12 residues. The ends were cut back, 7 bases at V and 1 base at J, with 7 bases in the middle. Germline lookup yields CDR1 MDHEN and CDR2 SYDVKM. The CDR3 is CASTVGNTEAFF. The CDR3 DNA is TGTGCCAGCACCGTAGGGAACACTGAAGCTTTCTTT.